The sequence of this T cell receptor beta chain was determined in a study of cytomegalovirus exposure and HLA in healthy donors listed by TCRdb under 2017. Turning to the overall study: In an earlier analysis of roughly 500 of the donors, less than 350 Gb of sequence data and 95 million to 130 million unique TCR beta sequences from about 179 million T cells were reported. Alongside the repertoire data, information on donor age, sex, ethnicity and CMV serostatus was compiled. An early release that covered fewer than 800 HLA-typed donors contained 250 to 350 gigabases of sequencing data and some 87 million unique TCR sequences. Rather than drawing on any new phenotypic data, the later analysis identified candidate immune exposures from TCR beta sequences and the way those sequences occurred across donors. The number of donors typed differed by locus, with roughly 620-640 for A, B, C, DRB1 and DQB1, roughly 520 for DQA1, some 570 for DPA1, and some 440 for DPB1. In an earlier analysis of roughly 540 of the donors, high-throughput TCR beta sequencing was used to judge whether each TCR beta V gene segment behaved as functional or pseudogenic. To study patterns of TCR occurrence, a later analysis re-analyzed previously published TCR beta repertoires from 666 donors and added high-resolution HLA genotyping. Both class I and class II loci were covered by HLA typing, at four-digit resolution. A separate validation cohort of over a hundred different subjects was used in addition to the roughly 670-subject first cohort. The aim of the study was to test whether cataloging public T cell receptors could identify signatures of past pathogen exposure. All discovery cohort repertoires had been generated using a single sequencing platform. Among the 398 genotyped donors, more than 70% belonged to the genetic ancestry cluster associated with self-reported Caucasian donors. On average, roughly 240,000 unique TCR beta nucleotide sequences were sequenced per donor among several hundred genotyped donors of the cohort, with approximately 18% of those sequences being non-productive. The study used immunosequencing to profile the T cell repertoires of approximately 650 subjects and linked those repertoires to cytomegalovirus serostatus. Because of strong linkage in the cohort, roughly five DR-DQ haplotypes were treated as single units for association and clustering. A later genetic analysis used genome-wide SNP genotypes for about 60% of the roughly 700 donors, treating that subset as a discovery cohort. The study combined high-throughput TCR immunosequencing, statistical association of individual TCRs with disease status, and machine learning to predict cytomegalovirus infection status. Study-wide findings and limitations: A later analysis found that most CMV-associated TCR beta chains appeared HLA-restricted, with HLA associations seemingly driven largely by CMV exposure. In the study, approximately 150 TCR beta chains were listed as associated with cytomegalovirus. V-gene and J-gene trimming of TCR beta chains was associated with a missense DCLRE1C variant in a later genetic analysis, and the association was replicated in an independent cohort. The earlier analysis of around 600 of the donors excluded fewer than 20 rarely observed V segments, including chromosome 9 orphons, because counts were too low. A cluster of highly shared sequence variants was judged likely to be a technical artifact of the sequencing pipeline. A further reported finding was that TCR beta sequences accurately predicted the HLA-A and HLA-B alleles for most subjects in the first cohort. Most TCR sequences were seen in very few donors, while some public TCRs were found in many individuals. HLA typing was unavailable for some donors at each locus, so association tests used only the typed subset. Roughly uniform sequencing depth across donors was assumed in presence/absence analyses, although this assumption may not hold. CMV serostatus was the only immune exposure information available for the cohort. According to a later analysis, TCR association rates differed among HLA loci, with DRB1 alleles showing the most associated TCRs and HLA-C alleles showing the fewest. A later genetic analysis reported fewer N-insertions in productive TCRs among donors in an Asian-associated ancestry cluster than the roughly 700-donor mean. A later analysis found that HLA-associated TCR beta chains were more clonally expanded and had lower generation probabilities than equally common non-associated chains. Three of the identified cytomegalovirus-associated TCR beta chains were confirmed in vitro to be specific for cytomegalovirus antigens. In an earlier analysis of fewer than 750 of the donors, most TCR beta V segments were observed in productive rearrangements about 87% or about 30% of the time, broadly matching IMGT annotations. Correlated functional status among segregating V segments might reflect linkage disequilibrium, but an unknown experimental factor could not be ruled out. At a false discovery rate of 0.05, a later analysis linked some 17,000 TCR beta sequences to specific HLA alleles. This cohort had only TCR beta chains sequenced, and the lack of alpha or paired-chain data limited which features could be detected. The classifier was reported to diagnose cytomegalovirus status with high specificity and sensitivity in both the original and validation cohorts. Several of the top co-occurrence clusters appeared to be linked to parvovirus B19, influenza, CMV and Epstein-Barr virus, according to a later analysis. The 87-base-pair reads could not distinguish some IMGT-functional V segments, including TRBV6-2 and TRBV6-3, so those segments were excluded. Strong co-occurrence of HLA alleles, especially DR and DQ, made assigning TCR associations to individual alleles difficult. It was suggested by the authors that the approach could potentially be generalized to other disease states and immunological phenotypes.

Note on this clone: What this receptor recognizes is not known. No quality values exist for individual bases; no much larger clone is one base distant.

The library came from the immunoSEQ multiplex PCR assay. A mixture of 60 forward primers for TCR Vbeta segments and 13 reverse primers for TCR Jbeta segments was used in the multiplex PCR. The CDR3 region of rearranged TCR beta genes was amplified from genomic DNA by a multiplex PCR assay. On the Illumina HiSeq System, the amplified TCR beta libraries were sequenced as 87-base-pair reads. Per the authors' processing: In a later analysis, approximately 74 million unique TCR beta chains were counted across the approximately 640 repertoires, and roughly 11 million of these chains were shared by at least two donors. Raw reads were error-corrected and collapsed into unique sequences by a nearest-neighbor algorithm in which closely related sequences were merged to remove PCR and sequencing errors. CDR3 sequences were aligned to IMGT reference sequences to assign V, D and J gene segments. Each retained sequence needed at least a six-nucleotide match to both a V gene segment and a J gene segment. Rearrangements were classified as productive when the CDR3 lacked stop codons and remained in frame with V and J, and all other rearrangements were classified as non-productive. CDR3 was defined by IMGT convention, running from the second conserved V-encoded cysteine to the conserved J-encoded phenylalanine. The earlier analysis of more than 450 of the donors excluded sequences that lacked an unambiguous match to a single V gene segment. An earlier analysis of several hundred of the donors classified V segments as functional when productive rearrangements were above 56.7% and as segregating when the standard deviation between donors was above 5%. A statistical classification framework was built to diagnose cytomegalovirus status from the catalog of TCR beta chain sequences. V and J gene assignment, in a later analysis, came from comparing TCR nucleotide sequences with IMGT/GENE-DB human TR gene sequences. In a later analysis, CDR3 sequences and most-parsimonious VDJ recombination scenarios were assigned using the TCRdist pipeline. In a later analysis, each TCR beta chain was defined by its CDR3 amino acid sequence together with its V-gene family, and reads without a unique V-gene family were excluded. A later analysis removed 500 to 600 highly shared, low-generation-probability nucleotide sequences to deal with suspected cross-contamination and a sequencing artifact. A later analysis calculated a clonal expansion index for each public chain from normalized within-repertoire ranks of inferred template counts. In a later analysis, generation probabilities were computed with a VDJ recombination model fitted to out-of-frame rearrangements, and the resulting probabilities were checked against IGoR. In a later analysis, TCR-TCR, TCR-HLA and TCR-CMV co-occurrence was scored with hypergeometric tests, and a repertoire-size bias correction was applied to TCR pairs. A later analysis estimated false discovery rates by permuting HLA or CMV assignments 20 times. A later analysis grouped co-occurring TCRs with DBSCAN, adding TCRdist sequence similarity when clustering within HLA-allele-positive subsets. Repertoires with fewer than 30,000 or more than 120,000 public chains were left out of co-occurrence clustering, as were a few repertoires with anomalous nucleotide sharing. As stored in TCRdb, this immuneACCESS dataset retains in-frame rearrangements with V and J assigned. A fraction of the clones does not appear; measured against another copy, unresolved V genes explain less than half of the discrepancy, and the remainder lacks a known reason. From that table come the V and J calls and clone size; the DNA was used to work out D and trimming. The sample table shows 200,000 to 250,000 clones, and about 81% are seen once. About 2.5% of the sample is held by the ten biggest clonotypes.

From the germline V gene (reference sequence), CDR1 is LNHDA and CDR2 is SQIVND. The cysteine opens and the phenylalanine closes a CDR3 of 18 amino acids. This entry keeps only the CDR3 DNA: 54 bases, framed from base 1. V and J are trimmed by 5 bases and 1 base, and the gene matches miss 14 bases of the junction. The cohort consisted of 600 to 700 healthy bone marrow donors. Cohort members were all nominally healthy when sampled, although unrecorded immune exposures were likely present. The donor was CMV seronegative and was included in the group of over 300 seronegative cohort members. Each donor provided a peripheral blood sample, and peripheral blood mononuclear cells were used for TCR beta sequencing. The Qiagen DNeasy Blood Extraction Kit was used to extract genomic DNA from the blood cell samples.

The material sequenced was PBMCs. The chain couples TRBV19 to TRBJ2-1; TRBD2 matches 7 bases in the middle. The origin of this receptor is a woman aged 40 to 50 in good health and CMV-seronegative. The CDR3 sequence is CASSPTGREFGSYNEQFF. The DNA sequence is TGTGCCAGTAGTCCCACGGGGCGGGAGTTTGGGTCCTACAATGAGCAGTTCTTC.